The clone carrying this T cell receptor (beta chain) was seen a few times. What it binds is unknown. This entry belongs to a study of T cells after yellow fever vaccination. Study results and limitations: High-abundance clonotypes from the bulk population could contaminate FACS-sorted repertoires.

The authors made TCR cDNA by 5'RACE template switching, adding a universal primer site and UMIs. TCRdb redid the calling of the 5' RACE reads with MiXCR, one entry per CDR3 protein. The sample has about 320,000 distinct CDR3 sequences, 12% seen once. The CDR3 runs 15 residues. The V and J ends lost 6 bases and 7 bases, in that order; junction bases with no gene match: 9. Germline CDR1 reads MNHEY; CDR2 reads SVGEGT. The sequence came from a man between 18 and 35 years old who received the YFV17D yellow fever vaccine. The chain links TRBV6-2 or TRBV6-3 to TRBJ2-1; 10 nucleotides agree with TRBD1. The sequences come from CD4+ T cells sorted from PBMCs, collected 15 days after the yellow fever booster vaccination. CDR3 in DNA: TGTGCCAGCAGACTAGACAGGGGGCGACTGAATGAGCAGTTCTTC. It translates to CASRLDRGRLNEQFF.